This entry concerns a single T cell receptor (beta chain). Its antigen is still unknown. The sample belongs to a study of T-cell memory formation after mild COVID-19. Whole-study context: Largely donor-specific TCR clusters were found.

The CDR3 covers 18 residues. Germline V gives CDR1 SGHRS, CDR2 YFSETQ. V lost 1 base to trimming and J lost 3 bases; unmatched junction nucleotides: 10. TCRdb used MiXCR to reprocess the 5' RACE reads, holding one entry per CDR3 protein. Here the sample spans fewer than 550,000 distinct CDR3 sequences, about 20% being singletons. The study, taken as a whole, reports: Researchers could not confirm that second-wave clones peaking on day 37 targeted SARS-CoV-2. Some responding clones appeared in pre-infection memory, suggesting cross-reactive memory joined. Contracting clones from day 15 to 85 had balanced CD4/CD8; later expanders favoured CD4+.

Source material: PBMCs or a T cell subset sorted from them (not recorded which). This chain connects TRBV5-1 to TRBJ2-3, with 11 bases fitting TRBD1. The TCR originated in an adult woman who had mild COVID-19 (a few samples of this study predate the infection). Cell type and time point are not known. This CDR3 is CASSLSWGTGGRTDTQYF. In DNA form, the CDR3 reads TGCGCCAGCAGCTTGTCCTGGGGGACAGGGGGAAGGACAGATACGCAGTATTTT.